This T cell receptor (beta chain) was recovered during a study of vaccination and CD4 T cells after COVID-19. Study-wide context: Researchers treated cells with overlapping spike peptides taken from SARS-CoV-2, HCoV-NL63, HCoV-OC43 and HCoV-229E. Culture controls were given either a CEFX pool, an HIV-1 Nef pool, or no peptide.

V was cut by 5 bases and J by 8 bases, with 19 bases left in between. Germline V gene lookup returns CDR1 MNHNS and CDR2 SASEGT. CDR3 length equals 15 residues. Cultured CD4+ T-cell DNA underwent Oncomine TCR Beta short-read sequencing. Genomic DNA was drawn out of CD4+ T cells grown in culture. MiXCR was run by TCRdb on the PCR reads, yielding one entry per CDR3 protein. Of under 9,000 distinct CDR3 sequences listed, roughly three fifths are singletons. A remark on this clonotype: The antigen remains unidentified.

Treatment: roughly ten-day PBMC culture with coronavirus spike peptide pools or control peptides (ViraFEST assay). The specimen comprised cultured CD4+ T cells from blood, sampled after SARS-CoV-2 vaccination. The chain carries TRBV6-1 and TRBJ1-3; a possible D gene is TRBD1 (6 bases). This TCR came from a human donor with COVID-19. The CDR3 reads CASSPTGTITDTIYF. The DNA of the CDR3 is TGTGCCAGCAGTCCTACCGGGACAATCACGGACACCATATATTTT.